The T cell receptor beta chain described here comes from a study of blood T cell repertoires in COVID-19. This CDR3 region has 14 residues. Between the trimmed V and J ends, which lost 2 bases and 4 bases, there was a span of 12 bases. The germline V gene encodes CDR1 SGDLS and CDR2 YYNGEE. The method was immunoSEQ multiplex PCR; TCRdb's version includes in-frame clones alone and lacks a portion of them. Counted here are under 130,000 clones, 80% to 90% occurring once; the ten biggest clones make up 8% to 10%. This clone was seen a handful of times. The sequencing sample was made of peripheral blood. This rearrangement joins TRBV9 to TRBJ1-1; a weak D match, TRBD1 (6 bases). This receptor was obtained from a woman in her 70s with acute or convalescent COVID-19. DNA for the CDR3: TGTGCCAGCAGCGTGACAGGACTCGGCACTGAAGCTTTCTTT. This sequence encodes CASSVTGLGTEAFF.